A single sample gave rise to the 14 T cell receptor beta chains below, sequenced in a study of blood T cell repertoires in COVID-19. Clones were sequenced by immunoSEQ multiplex PCR, and TCRdb holds only the in-frame ones, with some missing. In the table there are about 300,000 clones, roughly 86% of which are singletons. Sequenced material: peripheral blood. The receptors here all came from a man in his 70s with acute or convalescent COVID-19.

The chain uses TRBV5-1 and TRBJ2-7, with 8 nucleotides matching TRBD1. CDR3 length: 15 residues. Germline V gene sequence: CDR1 SGHRS, CDR2 YFSETQ. The V segment lost 0 bases and the J segment 6 bases; nucleotides outside the gene matches: 8. CDR3: CASSLDSQGASEQYF. CDR3 nucleotide sequence: TGCGCCAGCAGCTTGGACTCTCAGGGGGCTTCCGAGCAGTACTTC.

With regard to this clone: One end of the junction does not line up with germline, which may come from a read error. The rearrangement uses TRBV11-3 and TRBJ2-7; maybe TRBD1 (5 bases). The CDR3 length is 16 residues. Germline CDR1 reads SGHNT; CDR2 reads YENEEA. CDR3 DNA: TGTGCCAGCAGCCGACCCGACAGCTTCCACTCCAACGAGCAGTACTTC. This translates into CASSRPDSFHSNEQYF. Full variable domain (rest looked up from reference TRBV11-3 and TRBJ2-7): EAGVVQSPRYKIIEKKQPVAFWCNPISGHNTLYWYLQNLGQGPELLIRYENEEAVDDSQLPKDRFSAERLKGVDSTLKIQPAELGDSAVYLCASSRPDSFHSNEQYFGPGTRLTVT.

This clone was counted between two and nine times. This rearrangement joins TRBV9 to TRBJ1-1; TRBD1 matches 9 bases. V lost 3 bases, J lost 4 bases, and 4 bases stayed unmatched. The CDR3 has 14 residues. Germline V gives CDR1 SGDLS, CDR2 YYNGEE. CDR3: CASSAGQGTTEAFF. The CDR3 nucleotides read TGTGCCAGCAGCGCGGGACAGGGAACCACTGAAGCTTTCTTT.

The V gene is TRBV7-2, the J gene TRBJ1-3; D call uncertain. CDR1 and CDR2 (germline): SGHTA, FQGNSA. V lost 6 bases and J 0 bases, leaving 12 bases between the germline ends. The CDR3 is 15 amino acids. CDR3 DNA: TGTGCCAGCAGACTAACCGCCCACTCTGGAAACACCATATATTTT. This encodes CASRLTAHSGNTIYF.

This chain links TRBV30 with TRBJ2-2; no clear D gene. Trimming took off 7 bases at V and 2 bases at J, with 11 bases between the two ends. The CDR3 contains 13 residues. Germline CDR1 and CDR2: GTSNPN and SVGIG (reference sequence). CDR3 coding DNA: TGTGCCTTCGGCACAGCTAACACCGGGGAGCTGTTTTTT. This translates into CAFGTANTGELFF. Based on the CDR3 plus reference TRBV30 and TRBJ2-2, the full variable domain is SQTIHQWPATLVQPVGSPLSLECTVEGTSNPNLYWYRQAAGRGLQLLFYSVGIGQISSEVPQNLSASRPQDRQFILSSKKLLLSDSGFYLCAFGTANTGELFFGEGSRLTVL.

This chain uses TRBV6-5 with TRBJ2-7; 8 positions match TRBD2. Germline-derived CDR1 and CDR2 are MNHEY and SVGAGI. The CDR3 extends over 16 amino acids. V dropped 0 bases and J dropped 1; count of bases not matched to a gene: 5. CDR3 nucleotide sequence: TGTGCCAGCAGTTACTCATCCCGGGAGGGATCCTACGAGCAGTACTTC. Its translation is CASSYSSREGSYEQYF.

This chain connects TRBV5-1 to TRBJ1-4; 10 nucleotides match TRBD1. The CDR3 is made up of 16 amino acids. Germline CDR1 and CDR2: SGHRS and YFSETQ. V lost 0 bases and J lost 8; bases outside the gene matches: 7. The CDR3 sequence: CASSLGQGAVDEKLFF. DNA for the CDR3: TGCGCCAGCAGCTTGGGACAGGGGGCAGTCGACGAAAAACTGTTTTTT.

The chain has TRBV28 and TRBJ1-2, with 8 bases lining up with TRBD1. Per germline, CDR1 MDHEN and CDR2 SYDVKM. Trimming cost V 4 bases and J 5 bases; bases outside gene matches: 12. This CDR3 is built from 16 residues. CDR3 bases: TGTGCCAGCAGTTCCGCGGGACAGGCGACCATATATGGCTACACCTTC. Translated: CASSSAGQATIYGYTF.

V usage is TRBV4-2 and J usage is TRBJ2-2, with a tentative D call TRBD1 (6 bases). Trimming left V 3 bases short and J 8 bases short, with 19 bases between. Germline V gives CDR1 LGHNA, CDR2 YNFKEQ. There are 16 residues in the CDR3. The CDR3 reads CASSQNPQGFPGELFF. CDR3 in DNA: TGTGCCAGCAGCCAGAACCCACAGGGATTTCCGGGGGAGCTGTTTTTT.

The chain combines TRBV11-2 with TRBJ2-7, with 8 bases fitting TRBD2. CDR1 SGHAT and CDR2 FQNNGV come from the germline V gene. This CDR3 region has 15 residues. Trimming cost V 2 bases and J 1 base; bases outside gene matches: 4. The CDR3 loop reads CASSLSSGSSYEQYF. DNA for the CDR3: TGTGCCAGCAGCTTATCCAGCGGGAGTTCCTACGAGCAGTACTTC.

The chain is built from TRBV28 and TRBJ2-3, with 9 bases identical to TRBD2. Germline V lookup: CDR1 MDHEN, CDR2 SYDVKM. CDR3 size: 16 residues. V trimming: 6 bases; J trimming: 6 bases; junction bases outside the gene matches: 13. The CDR3 spells CASRLVSSGMWDTQYF. In nucleotides, the CDR3 is TGTGCCAGCAGGCTCGTCTCTAGCGGGATGTGGGATACGCAGTATTTT.

The genes are TRBV11-2 and TRBJ1-5, with TRBD1 matching 7 bases. From germline, CDR1 is SGHAT and CDR2 FQNNGV. The CDR3 contains 13 residues. V dropped 4 bases and J dropped 5; count of bases not matched to a gene: 2. CDR3 region: CASSWDRYQPQHF. The CDR3, as DNA: TGTGCCAGCAGCTGGGACAGATATCAGCCCCAGCATTTT.

The chain uses TRBV6-5 and TRBJ1-2; 7 bases line up with TRBD1. The CDR3 contains 13 residues. Germline CDR1 MNHEY, CDR2 SVGAGI. V shed 3 bases and J 8 bases; nucleotides not matched to a gene: 6. The CDR3 DNA reads TGTGCCAGCAGTTATCTCCGACAGGGAGGCTACACCTTC. Its protein is CASSYLRQGGYTF.

This clone was observed a handful of times. This chain uses TRBV19 with TRBJ1-6; 9 nucleotides agree with TRBD1. The V segment lost 5 bases and the J segment 14 bases; nucleotides outside the gene matches: 13. This CDR3 has 15 amino acids. Germline CDR1 reads LNHDA; CDR2 reads SQIVND (reference sequence). The CDR3 DNA sequence: TGTGCCAGTAGTGTATCCGGGACAGGGAGGTTCACCCTCCACTTT. It specifies CASSVSGTGRFTLHF.